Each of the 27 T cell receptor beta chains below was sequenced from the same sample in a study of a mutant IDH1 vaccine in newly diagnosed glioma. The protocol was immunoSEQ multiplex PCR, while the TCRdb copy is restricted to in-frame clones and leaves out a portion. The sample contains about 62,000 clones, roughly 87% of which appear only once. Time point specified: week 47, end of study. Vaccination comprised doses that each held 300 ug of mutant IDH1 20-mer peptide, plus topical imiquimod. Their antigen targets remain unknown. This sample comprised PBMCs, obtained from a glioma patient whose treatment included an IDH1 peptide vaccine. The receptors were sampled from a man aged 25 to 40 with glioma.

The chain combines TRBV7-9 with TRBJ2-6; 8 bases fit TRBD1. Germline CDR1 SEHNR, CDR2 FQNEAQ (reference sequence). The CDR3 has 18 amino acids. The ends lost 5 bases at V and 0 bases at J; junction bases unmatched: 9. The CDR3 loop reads CASSNRDRKGSGANVLTF. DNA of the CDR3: TGTGCCAGCAGCAACCGGGACAGGAAGGGCTCTGGGGCCAACGTCCTGACTTTC.

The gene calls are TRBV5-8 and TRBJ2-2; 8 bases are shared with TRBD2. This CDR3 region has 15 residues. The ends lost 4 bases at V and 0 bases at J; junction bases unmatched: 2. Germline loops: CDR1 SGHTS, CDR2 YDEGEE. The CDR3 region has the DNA TGTGCCAGCAGCGAGACTAGCGCGAACACCGGGGAGCTGTTTTTT. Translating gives CASSETSANTGELFF.

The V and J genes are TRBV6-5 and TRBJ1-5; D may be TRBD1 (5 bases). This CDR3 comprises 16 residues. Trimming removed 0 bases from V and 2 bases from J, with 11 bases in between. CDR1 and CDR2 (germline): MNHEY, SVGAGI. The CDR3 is CASSYSGGIGNQPQHF. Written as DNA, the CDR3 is TGTGCCAGCAGTTACTCGGGGGGAATAGGCAATCAGCCCCAGCATTTT.

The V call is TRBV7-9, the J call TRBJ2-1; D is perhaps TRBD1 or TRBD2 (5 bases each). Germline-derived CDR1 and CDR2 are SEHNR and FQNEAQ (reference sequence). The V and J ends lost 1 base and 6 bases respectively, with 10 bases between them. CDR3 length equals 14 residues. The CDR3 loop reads CASSLGGSVNEQFF. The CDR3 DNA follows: TGTGCCAGCAGCTTAGGGGGGTCAGTCAATGAGCAGTTCTTC. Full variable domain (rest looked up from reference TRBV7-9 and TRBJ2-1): DTGVSQNPRHKITKRGQNVTFRCDPISEHNRLYWYRQTLGQGPEFLTYFQNEAQLEKSRLLSDRFSAERPKGSFSTLEIQRTEQGDSAMYLCASSLGGSVNEQFFGPGTRLTVL.

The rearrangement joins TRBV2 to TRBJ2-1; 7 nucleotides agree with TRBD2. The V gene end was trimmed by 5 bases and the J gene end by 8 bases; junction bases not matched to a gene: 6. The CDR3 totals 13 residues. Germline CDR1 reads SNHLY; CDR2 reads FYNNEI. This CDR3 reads CASSLRLAHEQFF. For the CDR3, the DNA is TGTGCCAGCAGTCTGCGACTAGCCCATGAGCAGTTCTTC.

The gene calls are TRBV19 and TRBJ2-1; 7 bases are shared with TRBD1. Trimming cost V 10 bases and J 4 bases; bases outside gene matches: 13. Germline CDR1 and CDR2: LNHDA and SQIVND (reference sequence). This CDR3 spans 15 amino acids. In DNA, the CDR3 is TGTGCCACTCTGGGACAGCTTCGGAATTACAATGAGCAGTTCTTC. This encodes CATLGQLRNYNEQFF.

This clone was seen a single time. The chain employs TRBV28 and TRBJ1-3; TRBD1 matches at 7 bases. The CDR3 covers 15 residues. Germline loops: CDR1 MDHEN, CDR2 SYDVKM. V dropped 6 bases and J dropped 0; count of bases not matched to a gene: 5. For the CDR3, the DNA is TGTGCCAGCAGCGAGACAGGGCGCTCTGGAAACACCATATATTTT. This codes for CASSETGRSGNTIYF. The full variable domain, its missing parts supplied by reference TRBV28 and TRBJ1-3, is DVKVTQSSRYLVKRTGEKVFLECVQDMDHENMFWYRQDPGLGLRLIYFSYDVKMKEKGDIPEGYSVSREKKERFSLILESASTNQTSMYLCASSETGRSGNTIYFGEGSWLTVV.

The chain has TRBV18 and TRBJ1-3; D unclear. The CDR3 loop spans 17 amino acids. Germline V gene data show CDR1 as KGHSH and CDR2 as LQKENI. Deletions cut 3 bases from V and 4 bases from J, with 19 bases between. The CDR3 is CASSPIGPQRRGNTIYF. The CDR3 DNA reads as TGTGCCAGCTCACCCATAGGGCCCCAGAGGCGGGGAAACACCATATATTTT. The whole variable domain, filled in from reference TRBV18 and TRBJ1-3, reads NAGVMQNPRHLVRRRGQEARLRCSPMKGHSHVYWYRQLPEEGLKFMVYLQKENIIDESGMPKERFSAEFPKEGPSILRIQQVVRGDSAAYFCASSPIGPQRRGNTIYFGEGSWLTVV.

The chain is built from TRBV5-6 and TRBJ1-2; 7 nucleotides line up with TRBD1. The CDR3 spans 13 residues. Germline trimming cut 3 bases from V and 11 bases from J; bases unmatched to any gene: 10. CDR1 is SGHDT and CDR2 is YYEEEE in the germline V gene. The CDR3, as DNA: TGTGCCAGCAGCTCCGGACAGGACCTCCGGTACACCTTC. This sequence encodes CASSSGQDLRYTF.

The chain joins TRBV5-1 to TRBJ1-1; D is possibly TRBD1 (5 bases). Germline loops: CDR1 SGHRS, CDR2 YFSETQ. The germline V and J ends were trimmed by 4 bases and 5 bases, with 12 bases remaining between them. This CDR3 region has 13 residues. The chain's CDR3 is CASSPQGFTEAFF. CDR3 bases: TGCGCCAGCAGCCCCCAGGGTTTTACTGAAGCTTTCTTT.

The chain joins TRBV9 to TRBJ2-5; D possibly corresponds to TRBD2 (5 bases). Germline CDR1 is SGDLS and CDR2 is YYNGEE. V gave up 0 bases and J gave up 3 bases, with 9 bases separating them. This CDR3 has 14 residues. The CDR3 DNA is TGTGCCAGCAGCGTAGACCTGGGAGAAGAGACCCAGTACTTC. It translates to CASSVDLGEETQYF.

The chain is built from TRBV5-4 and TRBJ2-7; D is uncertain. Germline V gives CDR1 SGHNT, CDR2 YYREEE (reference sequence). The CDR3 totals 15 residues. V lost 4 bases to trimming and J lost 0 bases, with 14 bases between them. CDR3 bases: TGTGCCAGCAGCGGTACAAGGGAAAGCTCCTACGAGCAGTACTTC. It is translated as CASSGTRESSYEQYF.

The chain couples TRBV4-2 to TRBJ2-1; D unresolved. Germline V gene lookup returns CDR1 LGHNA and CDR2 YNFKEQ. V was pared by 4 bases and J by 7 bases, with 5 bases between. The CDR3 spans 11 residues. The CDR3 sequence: CASSLGNEQFF. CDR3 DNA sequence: TGTGCCAGCAGCCTGGGGAATGAGCAGTTCTTC.

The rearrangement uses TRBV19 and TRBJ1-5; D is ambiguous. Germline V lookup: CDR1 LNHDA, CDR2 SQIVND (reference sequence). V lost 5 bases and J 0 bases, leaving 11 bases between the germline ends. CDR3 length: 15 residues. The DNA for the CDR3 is TGTGCCAGTAGTTTACGACATTATAGCAATCAGCCCCAGCATTTT. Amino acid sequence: CASSLRHYSNQPQHF.

CDR3 DNA: TGCGCCAGCAGCCAAGATAGTACCCGATCTTTTCTCGTAGAGCAGTACTTC. This codes for CASSQDSTRSFLVEQYF. The J gene is TRBJ2-7, the V gene TRBV4-1; D unclear. The CDR3 totals 17 residues. The germline V gene encodes CDR1 MGHRA and CDR2 YSYEKL. V was clipped by 0 bases and J by 7 bases, with 22 bases between them.

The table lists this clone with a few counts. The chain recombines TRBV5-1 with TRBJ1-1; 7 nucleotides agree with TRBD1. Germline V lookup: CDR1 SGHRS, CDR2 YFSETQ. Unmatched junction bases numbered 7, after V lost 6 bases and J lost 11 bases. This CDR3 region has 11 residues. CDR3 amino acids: CASTQGGLAFF. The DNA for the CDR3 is TGCGCCAGCACCCAGGGGGGGTTGGCTTTCTTT.

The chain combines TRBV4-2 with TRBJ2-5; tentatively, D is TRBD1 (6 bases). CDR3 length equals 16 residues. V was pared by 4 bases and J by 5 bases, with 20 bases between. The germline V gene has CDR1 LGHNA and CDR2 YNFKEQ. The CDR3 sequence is CASSLLVNRVGETQYF. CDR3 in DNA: TGTGCCAGCAGCCTACTAGTAAACAGGGTCGGGGAGACCCAGTACTTC.

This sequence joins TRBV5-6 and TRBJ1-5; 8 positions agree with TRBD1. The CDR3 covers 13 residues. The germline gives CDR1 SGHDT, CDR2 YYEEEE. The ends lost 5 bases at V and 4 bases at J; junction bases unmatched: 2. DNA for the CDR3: TGTGCCAGCAGTGACAGGGGAAATCAGCCCCAGCATTTT. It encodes CASSDRGNQPQHF. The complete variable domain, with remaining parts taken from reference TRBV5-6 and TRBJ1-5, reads DAGVTQSPTHLIKTRGQQVTLRCSPKSGHDTVSWYQQALGQGPQFIFQYYEEEERQRGNFPDRFSGHQFPNYSSELNVNALLLGDSALYLCASSDRGNQPQHFGDGTRLSIL.

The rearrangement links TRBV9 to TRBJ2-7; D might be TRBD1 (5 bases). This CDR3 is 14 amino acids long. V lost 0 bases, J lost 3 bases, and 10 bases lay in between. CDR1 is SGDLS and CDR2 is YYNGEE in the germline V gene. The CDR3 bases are TGTGCCAGCAGCGTAGGTGACAGCAGCTACGAGCAGTACTTC. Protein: CASSVGDSSYEQYF.

CDR3 sequence (DNA): TGTGCCAGCAGTCCGGACAGGGGGGCCGGGGAGCTGTTTTTT. This encodes CASSPDRGAGELFF. V usage is TRBV27 and J usage is TRBJ2-2; 10 nucleotides line up with TRBD1. CDR1 MNHEY and CDR2 SMNVEV come from the germline V gene (reference sequence). This CDR3 spans 14 amino acids. J was trimmed by 6 bases and V by 5 bases; bases with no gene match: 3.

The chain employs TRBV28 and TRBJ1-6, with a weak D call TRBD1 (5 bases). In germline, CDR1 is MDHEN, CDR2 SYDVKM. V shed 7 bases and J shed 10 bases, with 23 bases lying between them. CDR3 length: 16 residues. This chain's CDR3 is CASTSTYAGRDSPLHF. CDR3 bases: TGTGCCAGCACCTCAACGTATGCAGGGAGGGACTCACCCCTCCACTTT.

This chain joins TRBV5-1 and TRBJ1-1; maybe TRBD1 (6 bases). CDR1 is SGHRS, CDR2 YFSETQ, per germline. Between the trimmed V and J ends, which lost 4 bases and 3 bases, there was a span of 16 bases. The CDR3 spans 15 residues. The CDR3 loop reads CASSRGDTSYTEAFF. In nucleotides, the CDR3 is TGCGCCAGCAGCCGGGGGGACACTTCGTACACTGAAGCTTTCTTT.

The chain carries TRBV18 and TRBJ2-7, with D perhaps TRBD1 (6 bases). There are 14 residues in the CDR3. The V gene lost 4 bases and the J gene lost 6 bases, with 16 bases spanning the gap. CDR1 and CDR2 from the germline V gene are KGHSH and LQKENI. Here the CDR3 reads CASSHPDSFSEQYF. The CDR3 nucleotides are TGTGCCAGCTCACACCCGGACAGCTTCTCCGAGCAGTACTTC.

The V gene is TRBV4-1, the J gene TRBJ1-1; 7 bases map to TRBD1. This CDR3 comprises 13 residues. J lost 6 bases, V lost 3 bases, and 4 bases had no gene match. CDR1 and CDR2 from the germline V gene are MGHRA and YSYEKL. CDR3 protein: CASSQTQGAEAFF. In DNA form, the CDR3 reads TGCGCCAGCAGCCAGACTCAGGGGGCTGAAGCTTTCTTT.

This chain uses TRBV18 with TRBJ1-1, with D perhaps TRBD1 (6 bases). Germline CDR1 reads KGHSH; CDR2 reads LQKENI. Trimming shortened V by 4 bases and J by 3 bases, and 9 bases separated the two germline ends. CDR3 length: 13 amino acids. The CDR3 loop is CASSLGQYTEAFF. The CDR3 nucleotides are TGTGCCAGCTCACTGGGACAATACACTGAAGCTTTCTTT.

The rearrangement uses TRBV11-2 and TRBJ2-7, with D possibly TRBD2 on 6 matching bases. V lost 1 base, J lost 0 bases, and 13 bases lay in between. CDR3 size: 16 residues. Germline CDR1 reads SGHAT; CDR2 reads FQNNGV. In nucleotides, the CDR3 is TGTGCCAGCAGCTTAGCACTAGCAGAGAGCTCCTACGAGCAGTACTTC. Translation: CASSLALAESSYEQYF.

CDR3 coding DNA: TGTGCCAGCAGTCCCGGACTCCTAAGTTATCAGCCCCAGCATTTT. Translated: CASSPGLLSYQPQHF. The V call is TRBV6-5, the J call TRBJ1-5; no reliable D call. The CDR3 is 15 amino acids. The germline gives CDR1 MNHEY, CDR2 SVGAGI. V lost 5 bases, J lost 5 bases, and 16 bases lay in between.